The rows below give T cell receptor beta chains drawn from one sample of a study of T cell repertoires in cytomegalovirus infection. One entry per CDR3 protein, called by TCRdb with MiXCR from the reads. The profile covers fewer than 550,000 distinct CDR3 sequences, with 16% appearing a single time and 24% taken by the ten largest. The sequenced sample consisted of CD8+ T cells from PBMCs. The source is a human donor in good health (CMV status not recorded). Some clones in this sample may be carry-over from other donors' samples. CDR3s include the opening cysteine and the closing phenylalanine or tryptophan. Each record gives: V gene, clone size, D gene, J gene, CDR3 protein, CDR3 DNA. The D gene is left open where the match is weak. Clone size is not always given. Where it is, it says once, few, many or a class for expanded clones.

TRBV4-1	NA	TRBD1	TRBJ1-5	CASSQEDREDQPQHF	TGCGCCAGCAGCCAAGAGGACAGGGAAGATCAGCCCCAGCATTTT
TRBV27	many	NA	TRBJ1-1	CASSYPGPRQVGYTEAFF	TGTGCCAGCAGTTACCCAGGTCCGCGACAGGTCGGGTACACTGAAGCTTTCTTT
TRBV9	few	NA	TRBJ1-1	CASSVQALNTEAFF	TGTGCCAGCAGCGTACAGGCGTTGAACACTGAAGCTTTCTTT
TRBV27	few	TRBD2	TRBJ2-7	CASSLRGSRYEQYF	TGTGCCAGCAGTTTACGCGGGAGTCGGTACGAGCAGTACTTC
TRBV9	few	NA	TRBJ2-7	CASSVGRSNYEQYF	TGTGCCAGCAGCGTAGGGCGATCTAACTACGAGCAGTACTTC
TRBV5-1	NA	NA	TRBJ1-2	CASSLKSPNYGYTF	TGCGCCAGCAGCTTGAAGTCCCCGAACTATGGCTACACCTTC
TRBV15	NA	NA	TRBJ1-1	CATSRDTKGRRNTEAFF	TGTGCCACCAGCAGAGATACTAAAGGGCGCCGGAACACTGAAGCTTTCTTT
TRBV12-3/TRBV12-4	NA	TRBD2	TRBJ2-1	CASRLPGAGGYNEQFF	TGTGCCAGCCGCCTCCCGGGGGCGGGGGGGTACAATGAGCAGTTCTTC
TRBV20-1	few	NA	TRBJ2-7	CSARDTTAFEQYF	TGCAGTGCTAGAGATACGACTGCGTTCGAGCAGTACTTC
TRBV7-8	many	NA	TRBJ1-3	CASSPGHSSGNTIYF	TGTGCCAGCAGCCCGGGACATAGCTCTGGAAACACCATATATTTT